This T cell receptor (beta chain) originates from a study of blood T cell repertoires in COVID-19. CDR3 length: 16 amino acids. Deletions cut 7 bases from V and 4 bases from J, with 18 bases between. Germline V gene lookup returns CDR1 SGHNT and CDR2 YYREEE (reference sequence). Method: immunoSEQ multiplex PCR; TCRdb's copy keeps in-frame clones and lacks some. This table has 30,000 to 45,000 clones, around 80% appearing once. What was sequenced was peripheral blood. The rearrangement uses TRBV5-4 and TRBJ1-6; D possibly corresponds to TRBD1 (5 bases). The sequence derives from a man aged 65 to 85 with acute or convalescent COVID-19. The CDR3, as DNA: TGTGCCAGCGGACCCGCGGCGGGGACTTATAATTCACCCCTCCACTTT. It codes for CASGPAAGTYNSPLHF.